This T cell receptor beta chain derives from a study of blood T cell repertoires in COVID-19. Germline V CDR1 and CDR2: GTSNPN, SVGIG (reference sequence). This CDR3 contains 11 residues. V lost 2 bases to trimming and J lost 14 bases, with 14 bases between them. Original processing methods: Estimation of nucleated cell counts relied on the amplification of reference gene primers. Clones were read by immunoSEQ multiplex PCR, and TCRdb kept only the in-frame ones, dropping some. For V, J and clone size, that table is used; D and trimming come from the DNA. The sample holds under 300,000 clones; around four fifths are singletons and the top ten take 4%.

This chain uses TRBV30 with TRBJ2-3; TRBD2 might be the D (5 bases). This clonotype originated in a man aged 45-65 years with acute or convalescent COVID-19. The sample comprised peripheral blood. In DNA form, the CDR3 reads TGTGCCTGGAGTTCCCTAGCAAGTTGGTATTTT. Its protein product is CAWSSLASWYF. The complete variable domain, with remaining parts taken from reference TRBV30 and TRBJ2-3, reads SQTIHQWPATLVQPVGSPLSLECTVEGTSNPNLYWYRQAAGRGLQLLFYSVGIGQISSEVPQNLSASRPQDRQFILSSKKLLLSDSGFYLCAWSSLASWYFGPGTRLTVL.